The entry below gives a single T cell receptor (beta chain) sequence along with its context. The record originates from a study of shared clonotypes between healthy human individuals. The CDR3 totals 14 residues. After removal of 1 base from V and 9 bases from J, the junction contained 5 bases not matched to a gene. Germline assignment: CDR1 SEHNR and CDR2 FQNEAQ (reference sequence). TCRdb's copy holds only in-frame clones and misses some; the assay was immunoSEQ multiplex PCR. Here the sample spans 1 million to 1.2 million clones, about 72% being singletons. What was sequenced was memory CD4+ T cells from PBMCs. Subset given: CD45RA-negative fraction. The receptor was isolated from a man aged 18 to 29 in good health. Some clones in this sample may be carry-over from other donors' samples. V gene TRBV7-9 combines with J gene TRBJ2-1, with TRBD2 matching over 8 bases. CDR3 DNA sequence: TGTGCCAGCAGCTTAGATAGTAGCGGGATTGAGCAGTTCTTC. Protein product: CASSLDSSGIEQFF.